This paragraph covers one TCR beta chain sequence. Its target is unknown. These data originate in a study of identical twins. The V end lost 6 bases, the J end lost 6 bases, and 15 bases lay between the germline ends. The CDR3 is made up of 14 amino acids. TCRdb ran MiXCR on the 5' RACE reads and lists one entry per CDR3 protein. The sample has 450,000 or so distinct CDR3 sequences, about 18% seen once. Study-level results: Abundant beta clonotypes from cord blood had fewer insertions, unlike memory repertoires, which showed none.

The gene calls are TRBV12-3 or TRBV12-4 and TRBJ1-5; D perhaps matches TRBD1 (6 bases). Input material: naive T cells sorted from blood. The origin of this receptor is a man aged 45-65 years in good health. The CDR3 sequence: CASSRRGGGQPQHF. The DNA for the CDR3 is TGTGCCAGCAGCAGGCGGGGAGGGGGTCAGCCCCAGCATTTT.